This T cell receptor (beta chain) was captured by sequencing in a study of HIV-infected patients and healthy controls. In its sample, this clonotype was seen a few times. TCRdb itself ran the 5' RACE reads through MiXCR, one entry per CDR3 protein. The sample comprises 60,000 to 75,000 distinct CDR3 sequences, roughly a sixth of which are singletons, and approximately 6% rests with the top ten. In germline, CDR1 is SSHAT, CDR2 FNYEAQ (reference sequence). This CDR3 has 14 residues. The V end was cut by 1 base, the J end by 5 bases, with 8 bases between. The clonotype comes from a human donor in good health. Material for sequencing was CD4+ T cells from blood. V and J are TRBV7-7 and TRBJ2-2; D not certain. CDR3 sequence (DNA): TGTGCCAGCAGCTTAGTTCCGGGTACCGGGGAGCTGTTTTTT. Translation gives CASSLVPGTGELFF.